One and the same sample provided the 30 T cell receptor beta chains below, sequenced in a study of blood T cells in healthy people across ages. Combining a sample-barcoded 5' primer with a J-beta primer mix, a second PCR ran for roughly 6 to 12 cycles. TCRdb reprocessed the 5' RACE reads with MiXCR, giving one entry per CDR3 protein. The repertoire includes 500,000 to 600,000 distinct CDR3 sequences, 25% to 30% of them detected once, and around 20% sits in the top ten. The material sequenced was blood. All receptors come from a woman aged 70 to 79 in good health.

The chain carries TRBV20-1 and TRBJ1-5, with D unclear. This CDR3 has 16 residues. Between the trimmed V and J ends, which lost 0 bases and 1 base, there was a span of 13 bases. Germline V lookup: CDR1 DFQATT, CDR2 SNEGSKA (reference sequence). The CDR3 protein is CSARDGMVLSNQPQHF. CDR3 sequence (DNA): TGCAGTGCTAGAGATGGGATGGTCTTGAGCAATCAGCCCCAGCATTTT.

The sample holds a few counts of this clonotype. This CDR3 reads CASSQARRTGGTTNEKLFF. In DNA, the CDR3 is TGTGCCAGCAGCCAAGCCCGGAGGACAGGGGGGACAACTAATGAAAAACTGTTTTTT. V and J are TRBV4-2 and TRBJ1-4; TRBD1 aligns across 10 bases. Germline CDR1 reads LGHNA; CDR2 reads YNFKEQ. V was pared by 1 base and J by 0 bases, with 8 bases of the junction left unmatched. This CDR3 region has 19 residues.

This clonotype was counted only a few times. The genes are TRBV20-1 and TRBJ1-2, with 7 positions matching TRBD1. Germline loops: CDR1 DFQATT, CDR2 SNEGSKA (reference sequence). This CDR3 has 14 residues. V lost 4 bases and J lost 8; bases outside the gene matches: 13. Written as DNA, the CDR3 is TGCAGTGCTAATGCAGGGGGGCAAGGTCTGGGCTACACCTTC. It encodes CSANAGGQGLGYTF.

The CDR3 loop reads CASSFAGASPDTQYF. The DNA for the CDR3 is TGTGCCAGCAGCTTTGCGGGAGCGAGCCCCGATACGCAGTATTTT. The gene calls are TRBV7-3 and TRBJ2-3, with 7 nucleotides matching TRBD2. V lost 3 bases to trimming and J lost 6 bases; unmatched junction nucleotides: 9. CDR1 and CDR2 (germline): SGHTA, FQGTGA. The CDR3 has 15 amino acids. The variable domain in full, completed from reference TRBV7-3 and TRBJ2-3, reads GAGVSQTPSNKVTEKGKYVELRCDPISGHTALYWYRQSLGQGPEFLIYFQGTGAADDSGLPNDRFFAVRPEGSVSTLKIQRTERGDSAVYLCASSFAGASPDTQYFGPGTRLTVL.

In its sample, this clonotype was seen a few times. This chain joins TRBV12-3 or TRBV12-4 and TRBJ1-1, with D possibly TRBD1 on 5 matching bases. Trimming left V 4 bases short and J 6 bases short, with 12 bases between. The CDR3 extends over 13 amino acids. CDR3 sequence (DNA): TGTGCCAGCAGTTCCATGCAGGGAGCTGAAGCTTTCTTT. Translation: CASSSMQGAEAFF.

The sample holds many counts of this clonotype. The CDR3 coding sequence is TGCGCCAGCAGCCAATTCGGTCGGGGGCGGAGGGAGAGAGAGACCCAGTACTTC. It specifies CASSQFGRGRRERETQYF. The gene calls are TRBV4-1 and TRBJ2-5; D is tentatively TRBD1 or TRBD2 (6 bases each). CDR1 MGHRA and CDR2 YSYEKL come from the germline V gene. The germline V and J ends were trimmed by 2 bases and 4 bases, with 23 bases remaining between them. CDR3 size: 18 residues.

This clonotype occurred a few times. This rearrangement joins TRBV12-5 to TRBJ2-5; D is possibly TRBD1 (6 bases). The CDR3 extends over 13 amino acids. Per the germline V gene, CDR1 is LGHNT and CDR2 is FRNRAP. V lost 7 bases and J lost 2, with 11 bases in between. The CDR3 loop reads CASASTGQETQYF. The DNA for the CDR3 is TGTGCTAGTGCCTCAACAGGGCAAGAGACCCAGTACTTC.

The chain employs TRBV7-9 and TRBJ1-4, with D possibly matching TRBD1 (6 bases). Trimming took off 7 bases at V and 8 bases at J, with 14 bases between the two ends. Per the germline V gene, CDR1 is SEHNR and CDR2 is FQNEAQ (reference sequence). The CDR3 is made up of 13 amino acids. The CDR3 DNA is TGTGCCAGCATTAGGGGGGAAGGCGAAAAACTGTTTTTT. Its protein product is CASIRGEGEKLFF.

This clonotype was seen a handful of times. The chain is built from TRBV7-9 and TRBJ2-5; D is perhaps TRBD2 (6 bases). This CDR3 comprises 17 residues. Germline values: CDR1 SEHNR, CDR2 FQNEAQ (reference sequence). Trimming removed 1 base from V and 5 bases from J, with 20 bases in between. CDR3 nucleotides: TGTGCCAGCAGCTTAGATTTCGGGGGTTGGCTAGCCGAGACCCAGTACTTC. Its protein product is CASSLDFGGWLAETQYF.

This clonotype was seen a handful of times. Here the CDR3 reads CASRQTLAGANVLTF. The CDR3, as DNA: TGTGCCAGCAGACAAACACTGGCAGGGGCCAACGTCCTGACTTTC. The rearrangement links TRBV6-2 or TRBV6-3 to TRBJ2-6; D remains ambiguous. There are 15 residues in the CDR3. CDR1 and CDR2 from the germline V gene are MNHEY and SVGEGT. The V gene lost 6 bases and the J gene lost 4 bases, with 13 bases spanning the gap.

Comments on this clonotype: Mismatch with germline at one junction end may stem from a read error. The chain employs TRBV6-2 or TRBV6-3 and TRBJ2-1; D might be TRBD1 or TRBD2, each matching 7 bases. The length of the CDR3 is 18 residues. The germline CDR1 and CDR2 sequences are MNHEY and SVGEGT. In DNA, the CDR3 is TGTGCCAGCAGTTACTCGTCAGCCAGGGGGGGCTCCTACAGTGAGCAGTTCTTC. Residues: CASSYSSARGGSYSEQFF.

This clonotype was seen at least ten times. The chain links TRBV5-1 to TRBJ2-5; tentatively, D is TRBD2 (5 bases). The CDR3 is 14 residues long. Trimming cost V 4 bases and J 5 bases, with 15 bases left between them. Looked up from germline, CDR1 is SGHRS and CDR2 is YFSETQ. The CDR3 sequence is CASSRTPSMETQYF. CDR3 DNA sequence: TGCGCCAGCAGCCGAACCCCTAGCATGGAGACCCAGTACTTC.

This sequence joins TRBV24-1 and TRBJ2-3; D is undetermined. Germline CDR1 and CDR2: KGHDR and SFDVKD. The V end was cut by 0 bases, the J end by 1 base, with 10 bases between. The CDR3 totals 16 residues. The DNA of the CDR3 is TGTGCCACCAGTGATTTGGTCCTGCACGGCACAGATACGCAGTATTTT. It translates to CATSDLVLHGTDTQYF.

J is TRBJ1-1 and V is TRBV11-2; D remains unclear. Trimming left V 3 bases short and J 0 bases short, with 11 bases between. The CDR3 totals 15 residues. Per the germline V gene, CDR1 is SGHAT and CDR2 is FQNNGV. CDR3 amino acids: CASSFRRAMNTEAFF. CDR3 in DNA: TGTGCCAGCAGCTTCCGAAGGGCTATGAACACTGAAGCTTTCTTT.

The rearrangement joins TRBV20-1 to TRBJ2-1, with 9 bases identical to TRBD2. V dropped 5 bases and J dropped 0; count of bases not matched to a gene: 14. CDR1 is DFQATT and CDR2 is SNEGSKA in the germline V gene (reference sequence). The CDR3 loop spans 18 amino acids. The CDR3 region is CSAGSGAGGPHSYNEQFF. CDR3 bases: TGCAGTGCTGGGTCCGGGGCGGGGGGGCCCCACTCCTACAATGAGCAGTTCTTC.

In this sample, this clonotype turned up a few times. V gene TRBV7-2 combines with J gene TRBJ2-5; D not resolved. This CDR3 is built from 12 residues. From germline, CDR1 is SGHTA and CDR2 FQGNSA. Trimming stripped 4 bases from V and 6 bases from J, with 9 bases between. The CDR3 loop reads CASSSGLKTQYF. As DNA, the CDR3 is TGTGCCAGCAGCTCCGGGTTGAAGACCCAGTACTTC.

CDR3 in DNA: TGCGCCAGCACCTTAGGACAGGGCTACGAGCAGTACTTC. Its protein is CASTLGQGYEQYF. This chain links TRBV5-1 with TRBJ2-7, with TRBD1 matching over 8 bases. Looked up from germline, CDR1 is SGHRS and CDR2 is YFSETQ. This CDR3 has 13 amino acids. The trim removed 6 bases at V and 3 bases at J, leaving 5 bases unmatched.

The chain has TRBV10-3 and TRBJ2-2; D is unclear. Germline V gene lookup returns CDR1 ENHRY and CDR2 SYGVKD. The ends were cut back, 5 bases at V and 3 bases at J, with 7 bases in the middle. The CDR3 spans 13 residues. The chain's CDR3 is CAISPGDTGELFF. As DNA, the CDR3 is TGTGCCATCAGTCCAGGCGACACCGGGGAGCTGTTTTTT.

V is TRBV29-1 and J is TRBJ2-5, with TRBD1 as a possible D gene (6 bases). Germline V gives CDR1 SQVTM, CDR2 ANQGSEA. The CDR3 consists of 13 residues. The V gene lost 7 bases and the J gene lost 5 bases, with 17 bases spanning the gap. The CDR3 sequence: CSGQDSSGETQYF. CDR3 coding DNA: TGCAGCGGCCAGGACAGTTCAGGGGAGACCCAGTACTTC.

This clonotype was seen a few times. The rearrangement uses TRBV6-5 and TRBJ1-3, with D uncertain. Per germline, CDR1 MNHEY and CDR2 SVGAGI. The CDR3 sequence is 15 residues long. V was shortened by 6 bases and J by 0 bases, with 12 bases between the two germline ends. This CDR3 reads CASRRTYYSGNTIYF. CDR3 nucleotide sequence: TGTGCCAGCAGGCGGACCTATTACTCTGGAAACACCATATATTTT.

This clonotype was seen a few times. The J gene is TRBJ1-2, the V gene TRBV12-3 or TRBV12-4; D is uncertain. V lost 3 bases and J lost 3, with 8 bases in between. CDR3 size: 13 residues. This chain's CDR3 is CASSLQLYYGYTF. Here the CDR3 DNA reads TGTGCCAGCAGTTTGCAGCTATACTATGGCTACACCTTC.

This clonotype was recorded a few times. V is TRBV9 and J is TRBJ1-4; TRBD1 matches 8 bases. The germline V gene has CDR1 SGDLS and CDR2 YYNGEE. V trimming: 3 bases; J trimming: 11 bases; junction bases outside the gene matches: 12. CDR3 size: 15 residues. The CDR3 sequence is CASSASFRGPTKLFF. In nucleotides, the CDR3 is TGTGCCAGCAGCGCCTCCTTCAGGGGGCCCACCAAACTGTTTTTT.

The chain joins TRBV4-1 to TRBJ2-5, with D possibly matching TRBD2 (7 bases). Germline V gene lookup returns CDR1 MGHRA and CDR2 YSYEKL. The CDR3 is 16 amino acids. V was cut by 3 bases and J by 5 bases, with 19 bases left in between. CDR3 sequence (DNA): TGCGCCAGCAGCCAGATAAGTGGGGGGGCCAGTGAGACCCAGTACTTC. Protein product: CASSQISGGASETQYF.

This chain connects TRBV20-1 to TRBJ1-2; 9 bases are shared with TRBD1. V gave up 3 bases and J gave up 6 bases; unmatched junction bases: 5. The CDR3 length is 13 residues. Germline assignment: CDR1 DFQATT and CDR2 SNEGSKA (reference sequence). The CDR3 region has the DNA TGCAGTGCTAGCTTGGGACAGGGTGATGGCTACACCTTC. Amino acids: CSASLGQGDGYTF.

The chain couples TRBV7-6 to TRBJ2-7; the D call may be TRBD1 or TRBD2 (5 bases each). Per the germline V gene, CDR1 is SGHVS and CDR2 is FNYEAQ. Trimming left V 5 bases short and J 0 bases short, with 14 bases between. The CDR3 spans 15 residues. CDR3 nucleotide sequence: TGTGCCAGCAGCATCGGGGCGACGAGCTCCTACGAGCAGTACTTC. Residues: CASSIGATSSYEQYF. The full variable domain, rest sourced from reference TRBV7-6 and TRBJ2-7, is GAGVSQSPRYKVTKRGQDVALRCDPISGHVSLYWYRQALGQGPEFLTYFNYEAQQDKSGLPNDRFSAERPEGSISTLTIQRTEQRDSAMYRCASSIGATSSYEQYFGPGTRLTVT.

The rearrangement links TRBV5-1 to TRBJ2-2, with 11 positions matching TRBD2. The CDR3 consists of 18 residues. Germline V gene lookup returns CDR1 SGHRS and CDR2 YFSETQ. Trimming took 4 bases from V and 8 from J; bases not matched to a gene: 16. For the CDR3, the DNA is TGCGCCAGCAGCCTCGCCCCTCTAGCGGGGGGAAGAAAGGGGGAGCTGTTTTTT. It is translated as CASSLAPLAGGRKGELFF.

The gene calls are TRBV29-1 and TRBJ1-4, with 7 bases aligning to TRBD1. Trimming removed 7 bases from V and 6 bases from J; junction bases left unmatched: 5. Germline V gene data show CDR1 as SQVTM and CDR2 as ANQGSEA. The length of the CDR3 is 12 residues. CDR3 sequence reads: CSATQGYEKLFF. The CDR3 DNA follows: TGCAGCGCTACACAGGGGTATGAAAAACTGTTTTTT. The variable domain in full, completed from reference TRBV29-1 and TRBJ1-4, reads SAVISQKPSRDICQRGTSLTIQCQVDSQVTMMFWYRQQPGQSLTLIATANQGSEATYESGFVIDKFPISRPNLTFSTLTVSNMSPEDSSIYLCSATQGYEKLFFGSGTQLSVL.

The chain has TRBV7-2 and TRBJ1-1; D unclear. V was trimmed by 5 bases and J by 9 bases, leaving 10 bases between them. The CDR3 is made up of 11 amino acids. Germline lookup yields CDR1 SGHTA and CDR2 FQGNSA. The CDR3 region is CASSERLKAFF. CDR3 nucleotide sequence: TGTGCCAGCAGCGAAAGACTTAAAGCTTTCTTT.

This clonotype has a handful of counts. The rearrangement uses TRBV5-1 and TRBJ1-4; 7 positions match TRBD1. This CDR3 spans 15 amino acids. V gave up 1 base and J gave up 7 bases; unmatched junction bases: 7. Germline V gene lookup returns CDR1 SGHRS and CDR2 YFSETQ. CDR3 bases: TGCGCCAGCAGCTTGTCCGGGACAGCCGTTGAAAAACTGTTTTTT. Its protein is CASSLSGTAVEKLFF.

This clonotype was recorded at least ten times. The rearrangement links TRBV7-3 to TRBJ2-5; 10 positions agree with TRBD2. The better agreement between TRBJ2-1 and the DNA end casts doubt on the J call. Germline V gene lookup returns CDR1 SGHTA and CDR2 FQGTGA. This CDR3 spans 15 amino acids. CDR3 residues: CASSDSGGTYNEQFF. CDR3 nucleotides: TGTGCCAGCAGTGATAGCGGGGGGACCTACAATGAGCAGTTCTTC.